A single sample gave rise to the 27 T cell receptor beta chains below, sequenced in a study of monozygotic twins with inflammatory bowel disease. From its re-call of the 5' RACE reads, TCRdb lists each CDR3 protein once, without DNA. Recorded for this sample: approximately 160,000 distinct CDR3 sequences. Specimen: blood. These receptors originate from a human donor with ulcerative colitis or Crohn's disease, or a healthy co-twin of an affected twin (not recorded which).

CDR3 region: CASSPVSDTQYF. The rearrangement uses TRBV18 and TRBJ2-3. Per the germline V gene, CDR1 is KGHSH and CDR2 is LQKENI. CDR3 length: 12 amino acids.

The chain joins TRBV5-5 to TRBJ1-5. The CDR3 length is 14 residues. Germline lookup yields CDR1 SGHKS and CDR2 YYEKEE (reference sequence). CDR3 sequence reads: CASSLEGRPQPQHF. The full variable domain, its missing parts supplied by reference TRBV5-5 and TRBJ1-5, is DAGVTQSPTHLIKTRGQQVTLRCSPISGHKSVSWYQQVLGQGPQFIFQYYEKEERGRGNFPDRFSARQFPNYSSELNVNALLLGDSALYLCASSLEGRPQPQHFGDGTRLSIL.

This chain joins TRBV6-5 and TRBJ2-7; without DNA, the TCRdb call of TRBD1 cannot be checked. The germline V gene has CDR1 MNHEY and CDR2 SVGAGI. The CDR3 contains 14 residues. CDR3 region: CASSSWPRPYEQYF.

Here the CDR3 reads CASSWQGQETQYF. The rearrangement joins TRBV5-4 to TRBJ2-5; TCRdb lists TRBD1, though no DNA is available to test this call. Germline V gives CDR1 SGHNT, CDR2 YYREEE (reference sequence). The CDR3 contains 13 residues.

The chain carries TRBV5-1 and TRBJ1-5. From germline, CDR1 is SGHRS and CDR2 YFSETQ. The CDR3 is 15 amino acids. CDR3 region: CASSLSGNLNQPQHF.

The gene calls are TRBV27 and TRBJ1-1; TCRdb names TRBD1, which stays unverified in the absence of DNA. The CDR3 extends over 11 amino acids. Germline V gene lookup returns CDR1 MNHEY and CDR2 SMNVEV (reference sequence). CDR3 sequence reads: CASSLGTVAFF.

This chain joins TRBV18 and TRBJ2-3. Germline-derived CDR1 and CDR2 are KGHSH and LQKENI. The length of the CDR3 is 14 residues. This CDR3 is CASSPYLSTDTQYF. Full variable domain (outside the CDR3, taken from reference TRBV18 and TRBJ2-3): NAGVMQNPRHLVRRRGQEARLRCSPMKGHSHVYWYRQLPEEGLKFMVYLQKENIIDESGMPKERFSAEFPKEGPSILRIQQVVRGDSAAYFCASSPYLSTDTQYFGPGTRLTVL.

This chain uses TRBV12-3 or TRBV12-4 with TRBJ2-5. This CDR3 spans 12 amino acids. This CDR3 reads CASSLGLETQYF.

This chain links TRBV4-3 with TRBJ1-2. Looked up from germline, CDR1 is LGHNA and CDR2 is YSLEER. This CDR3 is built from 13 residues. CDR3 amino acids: CASSQGTFYGYTF.

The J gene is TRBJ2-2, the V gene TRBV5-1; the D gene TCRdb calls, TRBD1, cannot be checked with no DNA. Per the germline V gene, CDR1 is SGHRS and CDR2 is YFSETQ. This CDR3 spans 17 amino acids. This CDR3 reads CASTRRPQGSNTGELFF.

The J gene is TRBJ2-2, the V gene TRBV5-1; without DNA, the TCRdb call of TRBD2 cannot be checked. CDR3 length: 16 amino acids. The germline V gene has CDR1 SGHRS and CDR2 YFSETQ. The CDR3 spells CASSGMLSGGTGELFF.

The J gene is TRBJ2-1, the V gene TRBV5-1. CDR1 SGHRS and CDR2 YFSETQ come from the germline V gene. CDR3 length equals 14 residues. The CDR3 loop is CASSSVGGPTEQFF.

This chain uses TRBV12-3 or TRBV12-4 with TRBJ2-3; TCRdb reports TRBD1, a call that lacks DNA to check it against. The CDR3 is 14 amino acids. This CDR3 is CASSPGSRRDTQYF.

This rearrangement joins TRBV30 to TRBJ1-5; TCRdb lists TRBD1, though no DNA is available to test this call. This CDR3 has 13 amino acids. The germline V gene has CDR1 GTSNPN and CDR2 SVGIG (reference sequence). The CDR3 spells CAWSATGVGPQHF.

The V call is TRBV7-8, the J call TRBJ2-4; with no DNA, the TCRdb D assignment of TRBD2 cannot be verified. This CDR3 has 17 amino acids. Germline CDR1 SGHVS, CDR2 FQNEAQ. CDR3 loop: CASSSFFGLAGEGFQYF.

The CDR3 is CASKEGHPTSTDTQYF. V is TRBV27 and J is TRBJ2-3; TCRdb indicates TRBD1, and absent DNA this call remains unverified. From germline, CDR1 is MNHEY and CDR2 SMNVEV (reference sequence). The CDR3 consists of 16 residues.

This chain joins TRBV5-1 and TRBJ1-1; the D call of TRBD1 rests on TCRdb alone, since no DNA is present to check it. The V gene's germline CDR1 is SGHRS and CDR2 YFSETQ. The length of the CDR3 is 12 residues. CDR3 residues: CASSLQGTEAFF.

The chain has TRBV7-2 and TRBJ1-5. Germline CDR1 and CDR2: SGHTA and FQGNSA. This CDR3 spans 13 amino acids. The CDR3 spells CASSPSGNQPQHF.

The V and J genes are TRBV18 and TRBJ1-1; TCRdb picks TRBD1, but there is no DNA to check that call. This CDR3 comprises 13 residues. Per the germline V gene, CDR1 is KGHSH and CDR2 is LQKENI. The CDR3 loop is CASSKDRGREAFF.

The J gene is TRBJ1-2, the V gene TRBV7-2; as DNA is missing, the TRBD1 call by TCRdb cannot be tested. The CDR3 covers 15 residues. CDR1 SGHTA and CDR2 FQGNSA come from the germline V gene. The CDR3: CASSTSGTGGYGYTF.

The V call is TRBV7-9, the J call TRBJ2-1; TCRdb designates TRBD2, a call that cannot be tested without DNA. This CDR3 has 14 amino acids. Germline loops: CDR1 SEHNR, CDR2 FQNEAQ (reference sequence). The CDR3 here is CASSSIAGYNEQFF.

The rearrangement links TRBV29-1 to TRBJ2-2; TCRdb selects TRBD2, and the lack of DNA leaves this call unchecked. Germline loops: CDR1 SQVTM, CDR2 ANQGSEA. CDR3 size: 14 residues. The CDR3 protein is CSVAKTRITGELFF.

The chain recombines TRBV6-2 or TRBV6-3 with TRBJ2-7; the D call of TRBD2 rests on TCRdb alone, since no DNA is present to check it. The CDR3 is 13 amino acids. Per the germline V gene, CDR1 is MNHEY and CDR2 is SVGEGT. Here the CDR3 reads CATSRREGGEQYF.

The CDR3 loop is CASSLETGGLAKNIQYF. The chain is built from TRBV4-2 and TRBJ2-4; TCRdb's D gene call, TRBD1, goes unchecked for lack of DNA. Germline V gives CDR1 LGHNA, CDR2 YNFKEQ. This CDR3 is 17 amino acids long.

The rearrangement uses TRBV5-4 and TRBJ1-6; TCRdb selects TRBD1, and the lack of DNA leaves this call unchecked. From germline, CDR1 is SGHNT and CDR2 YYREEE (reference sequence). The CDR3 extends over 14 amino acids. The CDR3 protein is CASSWTGNNSPLHF.

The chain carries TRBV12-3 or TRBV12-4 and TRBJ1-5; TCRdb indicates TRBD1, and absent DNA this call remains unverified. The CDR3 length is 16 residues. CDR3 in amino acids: CASSRETGHSNQPQHF.

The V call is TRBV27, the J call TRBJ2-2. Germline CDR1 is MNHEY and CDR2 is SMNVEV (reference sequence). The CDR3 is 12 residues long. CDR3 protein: CASSLTPGELFF.